This T cell receptor (beta chain) comes out of a study of somatic mutations in cytotoxic T cells in rheumatoid arthritis. Study-wide background: Selected T-cell populations stained with V beta antibodies were isolated by flow sorting to nearly 100% purity; these included V beta1+ cells subjected to TCRB sequencing. Study-level findings and limits: Increasing age coincided with elevated CD8+ clonality among rheumatoid arthritis patients, though not among healthy controls.

Assay: immunoSEQ multiplex PCR; the TCRdb copy retains only in-frame clones and omits some. The table has 7,000 or so clones, roughly 82% seen once. In the case of this clone: As yet, its antigen is unknown.

V shed 5 bases and J 4 bases; nucleotides not matched to a gene: 9. The CDR3 consists of 16 residues. Germline loops: CDR1 LNHDA, CDR2 SQIVND (reference sequence). Sequences were obtained from CD8+ T cells sorted from blood. J is TRBJ2-1 and V is TRBV19; 9 bases map to TRBD2. This clonotype was obtained from an adult with rheumatoid arthritis. Written as DNA, the CDR3 is TGTGCCAGTAGTTCCGAGCGGGGGGTTTCTTACAATGAGCAGTTCTTC. This encodes CASSSERGVSYNEQFF.